These T cell receptor beta chains were read from a single sample in a study of siplizumab effects on memory and regulatory T cells. Some clones are missing from TCRdb's copy, which holds only in-frame ones; the method was immunoSEQ multiplex PCR. The top ten clones hold about 6% of a sample with 20,000 or so clones, around 40% of them seen once. These receptors have no known antigen. Sequencing input: CFSE-low (dividing) CD4+ T cells sorted from an allogeneic mixed lymphocyte reaction. All receptors derive from a human donor in good health; the cells came from an allogeneic mixed lymphocyte reaction. Some clones in this sample may be carry-over from other donors' samples. CDR3s leave out the opening cysteine and the closing phenylalanine or tryptophan.

v_gene	j_gene	CDR3aa
TRBV27	TRBJ2-7	ASSRAEGLWNREQY
TRBV27	TRBJ1-3	ASSPLGTPRSGNTIY
TRBV7-9	TRBJ1-2	ASNQARVNYGYT
TRBV11-2	TRBJ2-7	ASSLERVTPQS
TRBV18	TRBJ2-2	ASSFSAGELF
TRBV6-6	TRBJ1-5	ASRDLSNQPQH
TRBV19	TRBJ1-2	ASSKQGNYGYT
TRBV6-1	TRBJ2-3	ASSVVSGGMGTDTQY
TRBV11-2	TRBJ1-1	ASSFANTEAF
TRBV10-1	TRBJ1-4	ASSDPDRLYEKLF
TRBV19	TRBJ1-5	ASNDRENQPQH
TRBV4-2	TRBJ2-2	ASSWFDRNTGELF
TRBV7-3	TRBJ2-7	ASSLTSGPYEQY
TRBV18	TRBJ1-6	ASSPLGQISYNSPLH
TRBV2	TRBJ2-1	ASSGGLLAYNEQF
TRBV6-1	TRBJ2-1	ASTTGGETYNEQF
TRBV6-5	TRBJ1-5	ASSSGGQPQH
TRBV7-9	TRBJ1-2	ASSSAGLRGSYGYT